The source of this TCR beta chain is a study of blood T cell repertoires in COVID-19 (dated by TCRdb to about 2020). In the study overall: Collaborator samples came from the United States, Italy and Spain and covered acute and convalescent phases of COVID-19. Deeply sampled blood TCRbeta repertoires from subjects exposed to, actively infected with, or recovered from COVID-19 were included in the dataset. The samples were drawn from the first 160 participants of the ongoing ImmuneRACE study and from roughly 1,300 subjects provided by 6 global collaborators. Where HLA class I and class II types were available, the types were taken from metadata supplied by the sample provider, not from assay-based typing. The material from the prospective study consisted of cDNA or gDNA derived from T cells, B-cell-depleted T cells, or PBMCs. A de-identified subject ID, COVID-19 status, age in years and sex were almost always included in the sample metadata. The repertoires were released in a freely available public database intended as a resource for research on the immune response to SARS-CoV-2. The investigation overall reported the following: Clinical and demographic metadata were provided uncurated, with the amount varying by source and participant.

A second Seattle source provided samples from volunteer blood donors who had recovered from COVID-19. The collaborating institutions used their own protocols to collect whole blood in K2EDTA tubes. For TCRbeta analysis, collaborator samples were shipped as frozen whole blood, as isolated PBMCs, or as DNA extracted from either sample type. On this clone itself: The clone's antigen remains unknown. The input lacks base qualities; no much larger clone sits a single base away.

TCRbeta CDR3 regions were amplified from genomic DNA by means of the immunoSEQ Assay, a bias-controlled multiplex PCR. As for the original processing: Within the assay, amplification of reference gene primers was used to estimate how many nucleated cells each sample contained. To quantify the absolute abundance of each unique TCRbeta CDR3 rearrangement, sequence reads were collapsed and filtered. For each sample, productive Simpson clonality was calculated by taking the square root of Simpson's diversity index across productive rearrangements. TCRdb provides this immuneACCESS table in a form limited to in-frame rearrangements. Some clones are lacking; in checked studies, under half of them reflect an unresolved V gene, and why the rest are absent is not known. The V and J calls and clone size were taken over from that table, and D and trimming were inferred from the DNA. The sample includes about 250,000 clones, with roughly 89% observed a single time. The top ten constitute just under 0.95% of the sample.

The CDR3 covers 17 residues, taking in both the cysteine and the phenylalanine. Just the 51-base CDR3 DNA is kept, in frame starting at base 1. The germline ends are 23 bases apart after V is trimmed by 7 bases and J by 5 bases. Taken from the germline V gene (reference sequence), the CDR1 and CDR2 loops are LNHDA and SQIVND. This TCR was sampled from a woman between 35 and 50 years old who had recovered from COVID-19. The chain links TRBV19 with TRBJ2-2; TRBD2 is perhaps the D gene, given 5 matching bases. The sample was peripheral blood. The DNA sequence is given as TGTGCCAGTACCAGAGACCCCAGGCTCGGGAATACCGGGGAGCTGTTTTTT. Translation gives CASTRDPRLGNTGELFF.